This entry concerns a single T cell receptor (beta chain). The antigen it recognizes is unknown. Per-nucleotide qualities are absent, and no much larger clonotype sits a single base away. The junction shows trimming of 3 bases on V and 7 bases on J, plus 19 bases between the germline ends. CDR1 and CDR2, per the germline V gene, are MDHEN and SYDVKM. The CDR3 measures 15 amino acids from cysteine to phenylalanine. Of the read, only the CDR3 DNA is kept; its 45 bases are in frame from base 1. The data originate from a study of T cells after yellow fever vaccination (dated by TCRdb to between 2019 and 2020). General notes on the study: The SMART-Seq v4 Ultra Low Input RNA kit was used to prepare libraries from fractions with low cell numbers. Two healthy male donors made up the cohort, one aged 18 to 30 years and the other aged 30 to 40 years. Blood was collected at multiple timepoints before and after primary and secondary immunization, and bulk PBMC replicates and cell subsets were isolated. To follow T-cell clones before and after both primary and booster YFV17D yellow fever vaccination, bulk TCR alpha and beta repertoires underwent longitudinal sequencing.

Overall study results and their limits: Because only a couple of donors were included in the study, the extent to which the findings can be generalized is limited. FACS-sorted repertoires could contain abundant contaminating clonotypes from the bulk population, so computational filtering was required. Compared with the primary T-cell response, the secondary T-cell response was weaker but faster, peaking on day 5 rather than day 15. After the booster, most of the clones that had expanded following primary vaccination were detected again (almost 98% of CD4 and more than 85% of CD8), which suggests that memory was broadly maintained. A small share of clonotypes occurred in both CD4 and CD8 compartments, likely arising from convergent recombination.

TCR cDNA was synthesized by 5'RACE template switching, which introduced a universal primer site and unique molecular identifiers. Priming for cDNA synthesis came from both the TCR alpha and TCR beta constant segments. Library amplification used two PCR steps, and the second PCR step added sample barcodes and sequencing adapters. Sequencing of libraries was performed on Illumina HiSeq 2500 (2x100 bp) or NovaSeq (2x150 bp). Per the authors' processing: Demultiplexing of reads and collapsing into UMI consensus sequences were performed with MIGEC, and V(D)J alignment was carried out with MiXCR. Clonotypes responding to the vaccine were identified with edgeR on replicate PBMC samples, with the criteria of FDR below 0.01 and a log2 fold change above 5 up to day 15. Each bulk clonotype received a CD4 or CD8 identity based on whether the sequenced CD4 or CD8 repertoire contained that clonotype at higher abundance. The public sequencing data were trimmed at Q25 with fastp and processed into clonotypes with MiXCR by TCRdb, which kept only in-frame beta chains. Each entry is one CDR3 protein sequence, shown with its most common DNA and genes. These V and J calls are TCRdb output, not the study's own analysis. The sample includes around 250,000 distinct CDR3 sequences, with 6% to 7.5% observed a single time. Around 0.9% of the sample rests with the top ten.

The label giving this sample's treatment or condition can be read as: live attenuated yellow fever vaccine strain. A standard Ficoll-Paque protocol was used to isolate PBMCs from peripheral blood. CD4 and CD8 T-cell fractions were isolated with Dynabeads CD4 and CD8 positive selection kits. TriZol was used to extract RNA from bulk PBMCs, from CD4 and CD8 fractions, and from dextramer-positive and dextramer-negative fractions. This chain joins TRBV28 to TRBJ2-7; the D gene could be either TRBD1 or TRBD2, each agreeing at 5 bases. The receptor was derived from a man aged 25-45 years who received the YFV17D yellow fever vaccine. Sequenced material: CD4+ T cells sorted from PBMCs, taken 15 days after the yellow fever booster vaccination. The nucleotides read TGTGCCAGCAGTTTGTCGCAGGGACGGTTTGGGGAGCAGTACTTC. Its translation is CASSLSQGRFGEQYF.